This section outlines one T cell receptor beta chain sequence together with its context. Generated by immunoSEQ multiplex PCR, the TCRdb table keeps only in-frame clones and is missing some. The data contain approximately 160,000 clones, approximately 86% of them singletons. These data are taken from a study of cytomegalovirus exposure and HLA in healthy donors. Between the trimmed V and J ends, which lost 5 bases and 5 bases, there was a span of 13 bases. Germline-derived CDR1 and CDR2 are SGHTA and FQGNSA. The CDR3 has 14 residues. The TCR originated in a woman between 18 and 29 years old in good health and CMV-seronegative. The sequenced sample consisted of PBMCs. The chain couples TRBV7-2 to TRBJ2-1, with a tentative D call TRBD1 (6 bases). The CDR3 spells CASSPGGQHNEQFF. The CDR3 DNA follows: TGTGCCAGCAGCCCCGGCGGACAGCACAATGAGCAGTTCTTC.